The 12 T cell receptor beta chains reported below all come from one sample, sequenced in a study of cytomegalovirus exposure and HLA in healthy donors. The PCR contained 60 Vbeta and 13 Jbeta primers. TCRdb's copy holds only in-frame clones and misses some; the assay was immunoSEQ multiplex PCR. Recorded for this sample: roughly 78,000 clones. The specimen was PBMCs. These receptors all stem from a boy between 5 and 17 years old in good health and CMV-seronegative.

The chain combines TRBV11-1 with TRBJ2-7, with 9 bases lining up with TRBD1. This CDR3 region has 14 residues. Germline CDR1 reads SGHAT; CDR2 reads FQDESV (reference sequence). After removal of 5 bases from V and 3 bases from J, the junction contained 5 bases not matched to a gene. The CDR3 coding sequence is TGTGCCAGCAGCCCAACGGGACAGGGCTACGAGCAGTACTTC. Amino acids: CASSPTGQGYEQYF.

The CDR3 nucleotides read TGTGCCTGGACCCTGGACAGGGTCTATGGCTACACCTTC. Residues: CAWTLDRVYGYTF. The chain uses TRBV30 and TRBJ1-2, with 8 positions matching TRBD1. Germline loops: CDR1 GTSNPN, CDR2 SVGIG (reference sequence). Trimming took 4 bases from V and 4 from J; bases not matched to a gene: 5. The CDR3 runs to 13 residues.

V is TRBV7-2 and J is TRBJ2-5, with a weak D call TRBD1 (5 bases). This CDR3 contains 15 residues. Germline CDR1 and CDR2: SGHTA and FQGNSA. Deletions cut 0 bases from V and 5 bases from J, with 13 bases between. The CDR3, as DNA: TGTGCCAGCAGCTTAGCAGGGGTGGTGGGCGAGACCCAGTACTTC. Residues: CASSLAGVVGETQYF.

V gene TRBV11-2 combines with J gene TRBJ1-1; TRBD1 matches at 7 bases. This CDR3 is 13 amino acids long. CDR1 and CDR2 from the germline V gene are SGHAT and FQNNGV. The J segment lost 3 bases and the V segment lost 7 bases, leaving 5 bases of the junction unmatched. The CDR3 DNA follows: TGTGCCAGCAAGACAGGGAAGGACACTGAAGCTTTCTTT. This codes for CASKTGKDTEAFF.

The chain couples TRBV5-1 to TRBJ2-7, with D uncertain. The CDR3 is made up of 14 amino acids. Germline V CDR1 and CDR2: SGHRS, YFSETQ. V lost 4 bases to trimming and J lost 2 bases, with 13 bases between them. The CDR3 bases are TGCGCCAGCAGCCCGAGACGGCAGGCCTACGAGCAGTACTTC. Its protein is CASSPRRQAYEQYF. The whole variable domain, filled in from reference TRBV5-1 and TRBJ2-7, reads KAGVTQTPRYLIKTRGQQVTLSCSPISGHRSVSWYQQTPGQGLQFLFEYFSETQRNKGNFPGRFSGRQFSNSRSEMNVSTLELGDSALYLCASSPRRQAYEQYFGPGTRLTVT.

The chain has TRBV4-2 and TRBJ2-7; D unclear. Trimming left V 0 bases short and J 2 bases short, with 11 bases between. The germline CDR1 and CDR2 sequences are LGHNA and YNFKEQ. The CDR3 length is 15 residues. This CDR3 reads CASSQELAYAYEQYF. The CDR3 DNA sequence: TGTGCCAGCAGCCAAGAATTAGCCTACGCCTACGAGCAGTACTTC.

This rearrangement joins TRBV9 to TRBJ1-5; D is undetermined. V was cut by 2 bases and J by 5 bases, with 17 bases left in between. Germline V gene data show CDR1 as SGDLS and CDR2 as YYNGEE. CDR3 length equals 16 residues. The CDR3 sequence is CASSVFRIALHQPQHF. The CDR3 DNA follows: TGTGCCAGCAGCGTTTTCAGGATTGCCCTACATCAGCCCCAGCATTTT.

The chain combines TRBV4-1 with TRBJ2-3, with D perhaps TRBD1 (5 bases). V was clipped by 2 bases and J by 6 bases, with 12 bases between them. Germline loops: CDR1 MGHRA, CDR2 YSYEKL. This CDR3 has 14 amino acids. CDR3 residues: CASSQWGKLDTQYF. Here the CDR3 DNA reads TGCGCCAGCAGCCAATGGGGCAAACTGGATACGCAGTATTTT.

To note about this clone: Its ends do not fully match the called genes, so a read error is possible. In DNA form, the CDR3 reads TGCAGCGGATGGGGCGACCAGGAAGATTTCTTT. This translates into CSGWGDQEDFF. This sequence joins TRBV29-1 and TRBJ1-1; TRBD1 might be the D (5 bases). Germline loops: CDR1 SQVTM, CDR2 ANQGSEA. The CDR3 is made up of 11 amino acids.

J is TRBJ1-1 and V is TRBV5-1, with D perhaps TRBD1 (6 bases). CDR3 length: 14 residues. Germline-derived CDR1 and CDR2 are SGHRS and YFSETQ. The ends were cut back, 3 bases at V and 4 bases at J, with 13 bases in the middle. CDR3 bases: TGCGCCAGCAGCTGGACAGCTCCCAGCACTGAAGCTTTCTTT. Its translation: CASSWTAPSTEAFF.

The J gene is TRBJ2-7, the V gene TRBV6-5, with TRBD2 matching 8 bases. With V trimmed by 5 bases and J by 2 bases, 8 bases remained unmatched. This CDR3 is built from 15 residues. Germline V lookup: CDR1 MNHEY, CDR2 SVGAGI. The CDR3 is CASSRPGLGTYEQYF. The CDR3 DNA reads TGTGCCAGCAGTCGACCGGGACTAGGAACCTACGAGCAGTACTTC.

The chain is built from TRBV5-1 and TRBJ1-2; 7 bases fit TRBD1. This CDR3 spans 15 amino acids. The germline gives CDR1 SGHRS, CDR2 YFSETQ. J lost 0 bases, V lost 4 bases, and 6 bases had no gene match. Here the CDR3 DNA reads TGCGCCAGCAGCACTTCCGGGACAGCTAACTATGGCTACACCTTC. The encoded protein is CASSTSGTANYGYTF.